A selection of T cell receptor beta chains follows, all from one sample in a study of CD8+ T cells in alopecia areata. This table comes from immunoSEQ multiplex PCR, and its TCRdb copy is limited to in-frame clones, with some not included. Among around 150,000 clones listed, around 62% were seen once. The sample consisted of CD8+ T cells sorted from blood. These receptors originate from a human donor in good health. Both conserved end residues are part of each CDR3. The D gene is left open where the match is weak. Clone sizes are given selectively: once, few, many, or a class where the clone is expanded.

DNA	CDR3	J	D	length	V	size
TGTGCCAGCAGTGAATTTCTCAGCGGGACTTTGGATACGCAGTATTTT	CASSEFLSGTLDTQYF	TRBJ2-3	TRBD2	16	TRBV25-1	-
TGTGCCAGCAGCCAATGGTTACAGGGGAACAATGAGCAGTTCTTC	CASSQWLQGNNEQFF	TRBJ2-1	TRBD1	15	TRBV7-2	few
TGTGCCAGCAGCCCCTGGGACCGCACAGATACGCAGTATTTT	CASSPWDRTDTQYF	TRBJ2-3	-	14	TRBV5-6	-
TGTGCCGGCCAGGGTTTCCCTTCCTACGAGCAGTACTTC	CAGQGFPSYEQYF	TRBJ2-7	-	13	TRBV2	-
TGTGCCAGCGTAGACGGTACCTACGAGCAGTACTTC	CASVDGTYEQYF	TRBJ2-7	-	12	TRBV2	few
TGTGCCAGCAGTTTGGGCTCCCCGAGAAATGAGCAGTTCTTC	CASSLGSPRNEQFF	TRBJ2-1	-	14	TRBV27	-
TGTGCCAGTAGTATTGGTCTGGATCAAGAGACCCAGTACTTC	CASSIGLDQETQYF	TRBJ2-5	-	14	TRBV19	-
TGTGCCAGCAGTGCTAGCGGGAGCACAGATACGCAGTATTTT	CASSASGSTDTQYF	TRBJ2-3	TRBD2	14	TRBV6-4	many
TGTGCCAGTAGTATAGGCGCTAGCGGTCCCTACGAGCAGTACTTC	CASSIGASGPYEQYF	TRBJ2-7	TRBD2	15	TRBV19	few
TGTGCCTGGAGTGTACCACAGGGCGCCTACGAGCAGTACTTC	CAWSVPQGAYEQYF	TRBJ2-7	-	14	TRBV30	-
TGTGCCAGCAGTCAACGACTAGTCAAAGTGTTGGAGCAGTTCTTC	CASSQRLVKVLEQFF	TRBJ2-1	-	15	TRBV27	-
TGTGCCAGCACACCGGGAGCGACCCAGTACTTC	CASTPGATQYF	TRBJ2-5	-	11	TRBV2	few
TGCAGCGTTGCGAGGGGATCTGGAGAGCAGTACTTC	CSVARGSGEQYF	TRBJ2-7	-	12	TRBV29-1	-
TGTGCCAGCAGCCAAGGACAGAGTAACTATGGCTACACCTTC	CASSQGQSNYGYTF	TRBJ1-2	-	14	TRBV14	-
TGTGCCAGCAGGTCCGGGACAGCGTATGGCTACACCTTC	CASRSGTAYGYTF	TRBJ1-2	TRBD1	13	TRBV6-6	-
TGCGCCAGCAGTGAGGGCAGGGTATCCTACGAGCAGTACTTC	CASSEGRVSYEQYF	TRBJ2-7	-	14	TRBV10-2	-
TGTGCCAGCAGCCAAGGAGAGGGGGCAGGAGAAAAACTGTTTTTT	CASSQGEGAGEKLFF	TRBJ1-4	TRBD1	15	TRBV14	-
TGTGCCAGCAGCTTGAGGGCCGGGGAGCTGTTTTTT	CASSLRAGELFF	TRBJ2-2	-	12	TRBV7-9	-
TGCGCCAGCAGCCCTGGGACTTTCCAAGAGACCCAGTACTTC	CASSPGTFQETQYF	TRBJ2-5	-	14	TRBV4-1	-
TGTGCCAGCAGCCGGACTAGCGGGAGCACAGATACGCAGTATTTT	CASSRTSGSTDTQYF	TRBJ2-3	TRBD2	15	TRBV6-4	-
TGTGCCAGCACGGCCGGACAGAACTTCATGAACACTGAAGCTTTCTTT	CASTAGQNFMNTEAFF	TRBJ1-1	-	16	TRBV2	-
TGTGCCAGCAGCGCACTACTAGCGGGAGTCGAGCAGTTCTTC	CASSALLAGVEQFF	TRBJ2-1	TRBD2	14	TRBV5-6	-
TGTGCCAGCAGCGTCAGCGGAGCCCCCCCGTGGGACAATGAGCAGTTCTTC	CASSVSGAPPWDNEQFF	TRBJ2-1	-	17	TRBV9	-
TGTGCCAGTAAGGACAGACGGAGCAATCAGCCCCAGCATTTT	CASKDRRSNQPQHF	TRBJ1-5	-	14	TRBV19	few
TGTGCCAGCAGTACGGCAGGGGCGGGCCAGCCCCAGCATTTT	CASSTAGAGQPQHF	TRBJ1-5	-	14	TRBV27	-
TGTGCCAGCAGCTTAGAGGGGGGCTACACCTTC	CASSLEGGYTF	TRBJ1-2	-	11	TRBV7-9	-
TGCGCCAGCAGCTTTAGGGGGCAGGCCGACCTCTACGAGCAGTACTTC	CASSFRGQADLYEQYF	TRBJ2-7	TRBD1	16	TRBV5-1	few
TGTGCCAGTAGTATGGCGCCGGGGGGAGGCTATGGCTACACCTTC	CASSMAPGGGYGYTF	TRBJ1-2	-	15	TRBV19	-
TGTGCCAGCAGTTTCCTCCACAAAAACATTCAGTACTTC	CASSFLHKNIQYF	TRBJ2-4	-	13	TRBV28	-
TGTGCCAGCAGAGGGGAGGGGGCTTGGGAGACCCAGTACTTC	CASRGEGAWETQYF	TRBJ2-5	-	14	TRBV5-6	-
TGTGCCAGCAGCTTGACTAGCGGTGAGCAGTTCTTC	CASSLTSGEQFF	TRBJ2-1	TRBD2	12	TRBV9	-
TGCAGCGTCATTCTCGGCGAGCAGTACTTC	CSVILGEQYF	TRBJ2-7	-	10	TRBV29-1	few
TGCAGCGTGCCAAACGGCGAGCTAAATTACAATGAGCAGTTCTTC	CSVPNGELNYNEQFF	TRBJ2-1	-	15	TRBV29-1	-
TGTGCCAGCATCGGTGGACTAGCGGGAGATGAGCAGTTCTTC	CASIGGLAGDEQFF	TRBJ2-1	TRBD2	14	TRBV2	once
TGTGCCAGCAGTTTTTTTGCGGACTCCTACGAGCAGTACTTC	CASSFFADSYEQYF	TRBJ2-7	-	14	TRBV27	-
TGTGCCAGCAGCTTGGATGGCCGTCGCGAAAAACTGTTTTTT	CASSLDGRREKLFF	TRBJ1-4	-	14	TRBV5-6	few
TGCAGCGTTGTCGGAGCAAGCTCCTACAATGAGCAGTTCTTC	CSVVGASSYNEQFF	TRBJ2-1	-	14	TRBV29-1	few
TGCGCCAGCAGTGATAAGGGTTCCCTTTCTGGGGCCAACGTCCTGACTTTC	CASSDKGSLSGANVLTF	TRBJ2-6	-	17	TRBV10-2	-
TGTGCCAGCAGCACGGGGACTGAAGCTTTCTTT	CASSTGTEAFF	TRBJ1-1	-	11	TRBV7-6	once
TGTGCCACCAGCAGAGGAAGAGACTACTACGAGCAGTACTTC	CATSRGRDYYEQYF	TRBJ2-7	-	14	TRBV15	few